The next 18 T cell receptor beta chains were all read from a single sample in a study of human T cells and chemical hapten exposure. MiXCR, applied by TCRdb to the RACE reads, yields one record per CDR3 protein. The sample holds 340,000 or so distinct CDR3 sequences, around 7% seen once. Time point here: patch test 1, 2 weeks after DPC sensitization. Treatment described: therapeutic diphenylcyclopropenone sensitization with weekly scalp DPC. The specimen was whole blood, collected in connection with sensitization to the hapten diphenylcyclopropenone (DPC). Receptors originate from a young woman with alopecia areata. Some clones in this sample may be carry-over from other donors' samples.

This clonotype appeared a few times. The genes are TRBV3-1 and TRBJ1-6; maybe TRBD1 (5 bases). The CDR3 totals 18 residues. Germline CDR1 and CDR2: LGHDT and YNNKEL (reference sequence). V lost 5 bases to trimming and J lost 0 bases, with 17 bases between them. The CDR3 coding sequence is TGTGCCAGCAGCAAAGGTCCGAGGGACCTCTCCTATAATTCACCCCTCCACTTT. This sequence encodes CASSKGPRDLSYNSPLHF.

This clonotype was observed many times. The chain couples TRBV28 to TRBJ2-3; the D is unclear. Germline CDR1 reads MDHEN; CDR2 reads SYDVKM. The CDR3 covers 15 residues. Trimming left V 7 bases short and J 1 base short, with 15 bases between. The CDR3 sequence: CASTRPGGRTDTQYF. CDR3 in DNA: TGTGCCAGCACCCGCCCCGGCGGACGCACAGATACGCAGTATTTT.

This clonotype occurred many times. The J gene is TRBJ1-1, the V gene TRBV7-2, with D maybe TRBD1 (5 bases). The CDR3 consists of 16 residues. Trimming removed 5 bases at V and 1 base at J, with 17 bases between. Germline CDR1 is SGHTA and CDR2 is FQGNSA. The CDR3 bases are TGTGCCAGCAGCCCTCGTCTACAGGCCCCGAACACTGAAGCTTTCTTT. As protein: CASSPRLQAPNTEAFF.

The rearrangement joins TRBV4-1 to TRBJ1-6, with no clear D. Looked up from germline, CDR1 is MGHRA and CDR2 is YSYEKL. The CDR3 loop spans 14 amino acids. V lost 3 bases to trimming and J lost 7 bases, with 10 bases between them. The CDR3 here is CASSHISDNSPLHF. Here the CDR3 DNA reads TGCGCCAGCAGCCATATTTCAGACAATTCACCCCTCCACTTT.

This clonotype was seen more than once but under ten times. The V call is TRBV6-5, the J call TRBJ1-1; no firm D call. V lost 7 bases and J lost 5, with 14 bases in between. This CDR3 is 13 amino acids long. Per the germline V gene, CDR1 is MNHEY and CDR2 is SVGAGI. The CDR3 bases are TGTGCCAGCACCGCGATAGGGAGAACTGAAGCTTTCTTT. Its translation: CASTAIGRTEAFF.

This clonotype occurred many times. The V call is TRBV20-1, the J call TRBJ2-5; D gene ambiguous. CDR3 length: 11 residues. CDR1 is DFQATT and CDR2 is SNEGSKA in the germline V gene (reference sequence). CDR3: CSRQIGETQYF. The CDR3 region has the DNA TGCAGCCGTCAGATCGGGGAGACCCAGTACTTC.

This clonotype was detected ten times or more. V and J are TRBV7-3 and TRBJ2-1; D not certain. Trimming removed 3 bases from V and 10 bases from J, with 10 bases in between. Germline assignment: CDR1 SGHTA and CDR2 FQGTGA. CDR3 size: 12 residues. The CDR3 spells CASSFRLGEQFF. Here the CDR3 DNA reads TGTGCCAGCAGCTTTAGACTCGGGGAGCAGTTCTTC.

This clonotype has at least ten counts. The chain combines TRBV29-1 with TRBJ1-1; no definite D call. Germline V CDR1 and CDR2: SQVTM, ANQGSEA. V lost 2 bases, J lost 1 base, and 20 bases lay in between. The CDR3 extends over 17 amino acids. The CDR3: CSVERFGVGPRNTEAFF. CDR3 bases: TGCAGCGTTGAAAGGTTCGGTGTGGGCCCGCGGAACACTGAAGCTTTCTTT.

This clonotype was seen many times. The chain has TRBV6-2 or TRBV6-3 and TRBJ2-4, with 8 bases matching TRBD1. This CDR3 comprises 15 residues. The trim removed 0 bases at V and 6 bases at J, leaving 4 bases unmatched. Germline V gene lookup returns CDR1 MNHEY and CDR2 SVGEGT. CDR3 bases: TGTGCCAGCAGTTACTCCCAGACAGGGGTAAACATTCAGTACTTC. This translates into CASSYSQTGVNIQYF.

The chain recombines TRBV10-3 with TRBJ1-1, with 12 bases matching TRBD1. This CDR3 region has 16 residues. V lost 4 bases to trimming and J lost 2 bases; unmatched junction nucleotides: 5. Germline CDR1 reads ENHRY; CDR2 reads SYGVKD. The CDR3 reads CAISVGTGGGNTEAFF. The CDR3 coding sequence is TGTGCCATCAGTGTGGGGACAGGGGGCGGCAACACTGAAGCTTTCTTT.

The rearrangement joins TRBV4-1 to TRBJ1-1, with no clear D. The CDR3 loop spans 15 amino acids. Germline V gene data show CDR1 as MGHRA and CDR2 as YSYEKL. V lost 0 bases, J lost 3 bases, and 11 bases lay in between. This CDR3 reads CASSQEGFRDTEAFF. The CDR3 bases are TGCGCCAGCAGCCAAGAAGGATTTAGGGACACTGAAGCTTTCTTT.

In DNA, the CDR3 is TGTGCCACCAGCAGAGAAGGGGCTGCAACTAATGAAAAACTGTTTTTT. Translated, it gives CATSREGAATNEKLFF. The chain uses TRBV15 and TRBJ1-4; D may be TRBD1 (5 bases). V lost 0 bases and J lost 0, with 8 bases in between. CDR3 length equals 16 residues. The germline gives CDR1 LNHNV, CDR2 YYDKDF (reference sequence).

The CDR3 DNA is TGTGCCAGCAGCTTGTCCAAGCAAGCTTTCTTT. This translates into CASSLSKQAFF. The chain recombines TRBV11-2 with TRBJ1-1; no definite D call. The CDR3 loop spans 11 amino acids. V shed 3 bases and J shed 9 bases, with 8 bases lying between them. Germline V gene sequence: CDR1 SGHAT, CDR2 FQNNGV.

This clonotype has more than one count but fewer than ten. This chain uses TRBV6-1 with TRBJ1-6; no clear D gene. The ends were cut back, 4 bases at V and 9 bases at J, with 10 bases in the middle. In germline, CDR1 is MNHNS, CDR2 SASEGT. CDR3 length equals 13 residues. CDR3 sequence: CASSADWSSPLHF. In DNA, the CDR3 is TGTGCCAGCAGTGCGGACTGGAGTTCACCCCTCCACTTT.

This clonotype was counted many times. V and J are TRBV12-5 and TRBJ2-3; D not certain. Germline assignment: CDR1 LGHNT and CDR2 FRNRAP. V lost 0 bases, J lost 2 bases, and 9 bases lay in between. CDR3 size: 15 residues. The CDR3 region has the DNA TGTGCTAGTGGTTTGGTAGTAGGCTTCACAGATACGCAGTATTTT. This translates into CASGLVVGFTDTQYF. Drawing the rest from reference TRBV12-5 and TRBJ2-3, the complete variable domain is DARVTQTPRHKVTEMGQEVTMRCQPILGHNTVFWYRQTMMQGLELLAYFRNRAPLDDSGMPKDRFSAEMPDATLATLKIQPSEPRDSAVYFCASGLVVGFTDTQYFGPGTRLTVL.

Only a few counts were recorded for this clonotype. The CDR3 nucleotides read TGTGCCAGCAGTTCCCCAGTGGGCACTGAAGCTTTCTTT. Amino acid sequence: CASSSPVGTEAFF. This sequence joins TRBV6-2 or TRBV6-3 and TRBJ1-1; D is unclear. V lost 4 bases and J 4 bases, leaving 10 bases between the germline ends. CDR1 and CDR2 (germline): MNHEY, SVGEGT. CDR3 length equals 13 residues.

This chain connects TRBV9 to TRBJ2-2, with 10 bases identical to TRBD2. There are 17 residues in the CDR3. Germline-derived CDR1 and CDR2 are SGDLS and YYNGEE. V trimming: 0 bases; J trimming: 3 bases; junction bases outside the gene matches: 5. The CDR3 DNA is TGTGCCAGCAGCGTAGGAGCGGGGGGGCCCGACACCGGGGAGCTGTTTTTT. Its protein is CASSVGAGGPDTGELFF.

This clonotype came up many times. The chain has TRBV4-1 and TRBJ1-3; the D gene is possibly TRBD1 (5 bases). This CDR3 is built from 17 residues. Trimming pared 1 base from V and 1 base from J, leaving 14 bases between. The V gene's germline CDR1 is MGHRA and CDR2 YSYEKL. The CDR3 here is CASSQGPTGGSGNTIYF. The CDR3 DNA follows: TGCGCCAGCAGCCAAGGGCCCACAGGAGGATCTGGAAACACCATATATTTT.